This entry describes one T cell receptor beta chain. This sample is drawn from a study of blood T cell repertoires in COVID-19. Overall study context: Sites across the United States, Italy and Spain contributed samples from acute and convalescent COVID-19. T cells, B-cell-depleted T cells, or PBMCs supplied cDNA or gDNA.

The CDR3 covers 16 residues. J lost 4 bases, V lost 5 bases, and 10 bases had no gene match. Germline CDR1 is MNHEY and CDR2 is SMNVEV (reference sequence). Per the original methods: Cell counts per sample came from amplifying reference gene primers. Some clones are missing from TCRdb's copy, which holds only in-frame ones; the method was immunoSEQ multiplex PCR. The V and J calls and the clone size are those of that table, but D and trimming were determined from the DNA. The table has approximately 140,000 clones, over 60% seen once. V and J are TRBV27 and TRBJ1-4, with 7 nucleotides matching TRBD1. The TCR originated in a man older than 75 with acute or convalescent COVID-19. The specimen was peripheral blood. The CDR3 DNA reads TGTGCCAGCAGTAAACGACAGGGAAGGAGTAATGAAAAACTGTTTTTT. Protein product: CASSKRQGRSNEKLFF.